Shown below are 18 T cell receptor beta chains from a single sample sequenced in a study of post-analysis software for immune sequencing data. Broader study findings: In patients, TRBV5-6, TRBV5-1 and TRBV20-1 belonged to roughly five TRBV segments found more frequently than in controls.

Sequencing libraries made from TCR beta cDNA carried unique molecular identifiers. In TCRdb, the PCR reads were re-called with MiXCR into one record per CDR3 protein. The top ten hold around 0.55% of the sample, which has some 690,000 distinct CDR3 sequences, roughly 27% seen once. No cognate antigen is known for these TCRs. Input material: blood. These receptors were obtained from a girl aged 5-17 years with multiple sclerosis.

The chain has TRBV4-1 and TRBJ2-1, with 7 bases fitting TRBD1. Germline loops: CDR1 MGHRA, CDR2 YSYEKL. With 4 bases clipped from V and 4 bases from J, the junction kept 7 bases outside the gene matches. The CDR3 totals 15 residues. The CDR3 coding sequence is TGCGCCAGCAGCCTACAGACAGGGTCGTACAATGAGCAGTTCTTC. This encodes CASSLQTGSYNEQFF.

This chain joins TRBV5-1 and TRBJ2-3, with a tentative D call TRBD1 (5 bases). CDR1 is SGHRS and CDR2 is YFSETQ in the germline V gene. This CDR3 comprises 14 residues. V was shortened by 0 bases and J by 10 bases, with 15 bases between the two germline ends. The CDR3 is CASSLEQPGISQYF. The CDR3 nucleotides read TGCGCCAGCAGCTTGGAACAGCCAGGGATTTCGCAGTATTTT.

This clonotype occurred a few times. The chain has TRBV6-6 and TRBJ2-7; TRBD1 is a possible D gene (5 bases). The length of the CDR3 is 16 residues. Germline-derived CDR1 and CDR2 are MNHNY and SVGAGI (reference sequence). Trimming removed 6 bases from V and 0 bases from J, with 18 bases in between. The CDR3: CASSPSDSASSYEQYF. CDR3 nucleotide sequence: TGTGCCAGCAGCCCCAGTGACAGCGCTAGCTCCTACGAGCAGTACTTC.

The chain links TRBV11-2 to TRBJ2-5; possibly TRBD1 for D (6 bases). The ends were cut back, 0 bases at V and 4 bases at J, with 15 bases in the middle. This CDR3 region has 16 residues. Germline V gene sequence: CDR1 SGHAT, CDR2 FQNNGV. The DNA of the CDR3 is TGTGCCAGCAGCTTAGATCGTTTGGGGGCGGGAGAGACCCAGTACTTC. This encodes CASSLDRLGAGETQYF.

The genes are TRBV7-8 and TRBJ2-5, with D possibly TRBD1 on 6 matching bases. Germline loops: CDR1 SGHVS, CDR2 FQNEAQ. The CDR3 sequence is 14 residues long. Trimming removed 3 bases from V and 5 bases from J, with 13 bases in between. CDR3 sequence: CASSFRGYRETQYF. CDR3 nucleotides: TGTGCCAGCAGCTTCAGGGGCTACAGGGAGACCCAGTACTTC. The full variable domain, rest sourced from reference TRBV7-8 and TRBJ2-5, is GAGVSQSPRYKVAKRGQDVALRCDPISGHVSLFWYQQALGQGPEFLTYFQNEAQLDKSGLPSDRFFAERPEGSVSTLKIQRTQQEDSAVYLCASSFRGYRETQYFGPGTRLLVL.

The gene calls are TRBV12-3 or TRBV12-4 and TRBJ2-7; TRBD2 matches at 11 bases. V dropped 3 bases and J dropped 0; count of bases not matched to a gene: 13. The CDR3 covers 19 residues. The CDR3 nucleotides are TGTGCCAGCAGTTTCCTAGCATTTAAGGGACTAGCGGACTCCTACGAGCAGTACTTC. Translation: CASSFLAFKGLADSYEQYF.

This clonotype was seen just once. The chain recombines TRBV29-1 with TRBJ2-5; 7 bases are a match to TRBD1. The J call is uncertain, as TRBJ2-7 better fits the DNA end. The CDR3 has 12 residues. Germline CDR1 is SQVTM and CDR2 is ANQGSEA. This chain's CDR3 is CSALQGTYEQYF. In DNA form, the CDR3 reads TGCAGCGCCCTACAGGGGACCTACGAGCAGTACTTC.

This clonotype was seen a few times. The rearrangement joins TRBV25-1 to TRBJ2-5; 9 bases map to TRBD1. Near its end, the DNA agrees better with TRBJ2-7, so the J call may be wrong. Looked up from germline, CDR1 is MGHDK and CDR2 is SYGVNS. The CDR3 totals 16 residues. The CDR3 sequence is CASSASPGQGRGEQYF. DNA of the CDR3: TGTGCCAGCAGTGCCTCTCCGGGACAGGGAAGGGGCGAGCAGTACTTC.

The chain joins TRBV7-2 to TRBJ2-4, with D hard to call. The germline gives CDR1 SGHTA, CDR2 FQGNSA. The CDR3 sequence is 13 residues long. The ends were cut back, 5 bases at V and 13 bases at J, with 18 bases in the middle. The CDR3 is CASSQPKLIGQYF. CDR3 coding DNA: TGTGCCAGCAGCCAACCCAAACTTATTGGGCAGTACTTC. The variable domain in full, completed from reference TRBV7-2 and TRBJ2-4, reads GAGVSQSPSNKVTEKGKDVELRCDPISGHTALYWYRQSLGQGLEFLIYFQGNSAPDKSGLPSDRFSAERTGGSVSTLTIQRTQQEDSAVYLCASSQPKLIGQYFGAGTRLSVL.

The chain recombines TRBV10-3 with TRBJ1-2; 7 bases map to TRBD1. In germline, CDR1 is ENHRY, CDR2 SYGVKD. There are 16 residues in the CDR3. J gave up 3 bases and V 0 bases, and 7 bases lay outside the gene matches. CDR3 DNA sequence: TGTGCCATCAGTGAGTCGGCCGGACAGGATTACTATGGCTACACCTTC. It is translated as CAISESAGQDYYGYTF.

This clonotype has just a few counts. The V call is TRBV6-2 or TRBV6-3, the J call TRBJ1-1; maybe TRBD1 (6 bases). The germline CDR1 and CDR2 sequences are MNHEY and SVGEGT. CDR3 length equals 17 residues. The V end was cut by 6 bases, the J end by 0 bases, with 20 bases between. CDR3 residues: CASSLDPGTLMNTEAFF. CDR3 coding DNA: TGTGCCAGCAGCCTTGATCCCGGGACACTTATGAACACTGAAGCTTTCTTT.

V usage is TRBV29-1 and J usage is TRBJ2-1, with D possibly being TRBD2 (6 bases). Germline V gene data show CDR1 as SQVTM and CDR2 as ANQGSEA. The CDR3 consists of 13 residues. The V gene lost 7 bases and the J gene lost 3 bases, with 13 bases spanning the gap. In DNA form, the CDR3 reads TGCAGCGCTGGGACTGTTTACTACAATGAGCAGTTCTTC. This codes for CSAGTVYYNEQFF.

V gene TRBV29-1 combines with J gene TRBJ2-3; TRBD1 matches 9 bases. The CDR3 is made up of 15 amino acids. In germline, CDR1 is SQVTM, CDR2 ANQGSEA. V was clipped by 8 bases and J by 3 bases; unmatched bases: 12. CDR3 amino acids: CSTTSRTGATDTQYF. Written as DNA, the CDR3 is TGCAGCACCACGTCGAGGACAGGGGCAACAGATACGCAGTATTTT.

CDR3 nucleotide sequence: TGTGCCAGCAGCCAAGAAAAGGCTCGGGGGACAGGGGCGCCCTATGGCTACACCTTC. It is translated as CASSQEKARGTGAPYGYTF. V gene TRBV4-2 combines with J gene TRBJ1-2; TRBD1 agrees at 10 bases. With 0 bases clipped from V and 4 bases from J, the junction kept 14 bases outside the gene matches. Germline V gene lookup returns CDR1 LGHNA and CDR2 YNFKEQ. The length of the CDR3 is 19 residues.

A few counts support this clonotype. The chain carries TRBV20-1 and TRBJ2-1, with D hard to call. The germline CDR1 and CDR2 sequences are DFQATT and SNEGSKA (reference sequence). V was clipped by 3 bases and J by 7 bases, with 19 bases between them. The CDR3 covers 15 residues. The CDR3 loop is CSASRRRRPMNEQFF. The CDR3 region has the DNA TGCAGTGCTAGCCGCAGGCGTCGACCCATGAATGAGCAGTTCTTC.

This clonotype was counted only a few times. The chain is built from TRBV11-2 and TRBJ2-1; TRBD2 matches 9 bases. The CDR3 runs to 16 residues. The germline V gene has CDR1 SGHAT and CDR2 FQNNGV. The trim removed 5 bases at V and 7 bases at J, leaving 12 bases unmatched. CDR3 amino acids: CASSHTERGAGNEQFF. As DNA, the CDR3 is TGTGCCAGCAGCCATACGGAGCGGGGGGCCGGAAATGAGCAGTTCTTC.

A few counts support this clonotype. The V gene is TRBV7-9, the J gene TRBJ1-2, with 10 bases aligning to TRBD1. The CDR3 has 14 amino acids. Germline CDR1 is SEHNR and CDR2 is FQNEAQ (reference sequence). V lost 3 bases, J lost 6 bases, and 4 bases stayed unmatched. The CDR3 protein is CASSLTGGRNGYTF. CDR3 DNA: TGTGCCAGCAGCTTGACAGGGGGCAGGAATGGCTACACCTTC. Full variable domain (remainder filled in from reference TRBV7-9 and TRBJ1-2): DTGVSQNPRHKITKRGQNVTFRCDPISEHNRLYWYRQTLGQGPEFLTYFQNEAQLEKSRLLSDRFSAERPKGSFSTLEIQRTEQGDSAMYLCASSLTGGRNGYTFGSGTRLTVV.

The chain links TRBV12-3 or TRBV12-4 to TRBJ2-1; 11 nucleotides agree with TRBD2. CDR3 size: 15 residues. With V trimmed by 3 bases and J by 8 bases, 6 bases remained unmatched. The CDR3, as DNA: TGTGCCAGCAGTTTTTTAGCGGGAGGGCCCGATGAGCAGTTCTTC. Encoded protein: CASSFLAGGPDEQFF.